This T cell receptor (beta chain) appears in the sequencing data of a study of T cell repertoires in cytomegalovirus infection. Per germline, CDR1 DFQATT and CDR2 SNEGSKA (reference sequence). V was shortened by 1 base and J by 3 bases, with 16 bases between the two germline ends. The length of the CDR3 is 16 residues. Each CDR3 protein gets one entry after TCRdb re-called the reads with MiXCR. The data hold about 100,000 distinct CDR3 sequences, with 15% to 20% observed a single time. The chain couples TRBV20-1 to TRBJ1-3; tentatively, D is TRBD1 (6 bases). The source material was PBMCs. The TCR sequence derives from a human donor in good health (CMV status not recorded). Some clones in this sample may be carry-over from other donors' samples. The DNA of the CDR3 is TGCAGTGCTAGAGCTTGGGGGGCAGGTGATGGAAACACCATATATTTT. Protein product: CSARAWGAGDGNTIYF.